These 15 T cell receptor beta chains originate from one sample sequenced in a study of T-cell reconstitution after alpha-beta-depleted transplantation in children. Unique molecular identifiers were incorporated into the prepared TCRbeta library. Via MiXCR, TCRdb re-called the PCR reads, giving one row per CDR3 protein. There are fewer than 700,000 distinct CDR3 sequences in the sample; 10% to 15% occur only once, and 2.2% lies in the top ten. The starting material was PBMCs, mostly from graft donor cells, obtained 360 days after TCRalphabeta/CD19-depleted stem cell transplant. These receptors were collected from a male patient between 10 and 17 years old who had a stem cell transplant for acute myeloid leukemia, so the T cells may come from the graft donor.

This clonotype was counted between two and nine times. The genes are TRBV7-2 and TRBJ2-7; 7 bases map to TRBD2. CDR1 is SGHTA, CDR2 FQGNSA, per germline. V trimming: 2 bases; J trimming: 3 bases; junction bases outside the gene matches: 7. CDR3 length: 15 residues. CDR3: CASSLQRDAHYEQYF. DNA of the CDR3: TGTGCCAGCAGCTTACAGCGGGACGCCCACTACGAGCAGTACTTC.

In this sample, this clonotype turned up once. V is TRBV5-1 and J is TRBJ2-3; D is possibly TRBD1 or TRBD2 (5 bases each). Germline V gene lookup returns CDR1 SGHRS and CDR2 YFSETQ. There are 12 residues in the CDR3. Trimming removed 6 bases from V and 6 bases from J, with 11 bases in between. This chain's CDR3 is CASTSWGDTQYF. The CDR3 region has the DNA TGCGCCAGCACCTCCTGGGGGGATACGCAGTATTTT.

This clonotype was seen repeatedly, ten times or more. This chain links TRBV5-4 with TRBJ2-2, with unresolved D. Germline V gives CDR1 SGHNT, CDR2 YYREEE (reference sequence). V dropped 10 bases and J dropped 3 bases, with 13 bases sitting between them. The CDR3 is made up of 13 amino acids. The CDR3 reads CALERTDTGELFF. CDR3 DNA: TGTGCCCTAGAGAGGACGGACACCGGGGAGCTGTTTTTT.

The table lists this clonotype with a few counts. V usage is TRBV20-1 and J usage is TRBJ2-1, with 9 bases fitting TRBD1. Germline CDR1 is DFQATT and CDR2 is SNEGSKA (reference sequence). With 3 bases clipped from V and 2 bases from J, the junction kept 5 bases outside the gene matches. The CDR3 length is 15 residues. The CDR3 DNA sequence: TGCAGTGCTAGGGCCGGGACAGGGCCCTACAATGAGCAGTTCTTC. Translating it yields CSARAGTGPYNEQFF.

The gene calls are TRBV20-1 and TRBJ2-7; possibly TRBD1 for D (6 bases). Per the germline V gene, CDR1 is DFQATT and CDR2 is SNEGSKA (reference sequence). The V end lost 4 bases, the J end lost 3 bases, and 10 bases lay between the germline ends. This CDR3 contains 12 residues. The CDR3: CSANGQYYEQYF. In DNA, the CDR3 is TGCAGTGCTAATGGACAGTACTACGAGCAGTACTTC.

This clonotype occurred a few times. The genes are TRBV14 and TRBJ2-7, with 7 bases identical to TRBD2. The germline V gene encodes CDR1 SGHDN and CDR2 FVKESK. With 2 bases clipped from V and 1 base from J, the junction kept 8 bases outside the gene matches. The CDR3 is made up of 16 amino acids. CDR3 loop: CASSQKLALRSYEQYF. CDR3 DNA: TGTGCCAGCAGCCAAAAACTAGCGTTAAGGTCCTACGAGCAGTACTTC.

Turning to this clonotype: A clone one base away is much larger, so this may be a read error. The chain couples TRBV3-1 to TRBJ2-1, with 7 bases identical to TRBD2. This CDR3 comprises 17 residues. The V gene's germline CDR1 is LGHDT and CDR2 YNNKEL (reference sequence). The CDR3 nucleotides are TGTGCCAGCAGCCAAGAGGGGAAGCGGGGTGCCTACAATGGGCAGTTCTTC. This encodes CASSQEGKRGAYNGQFF.

This clonotype was seen more than once but under ten times. The rearrangement uses TRBV6-5 and TRBJ2-5; TRBD2 is a possible D gene (6 bases). Trimming took off 4 bases at V and 7 bases at J, with 25 bases between the two ends. Germline V gene sequence: CDR1 MNHEY, CDR2 SVGAGI. The CDR3 covers 17 residues. The CDR3 region has the DNA TGTGCCAGCAGTTTCCCGGTCCAGGGCGGGACCTGGCGGACCCAGTACTTC. It is translated as CASSFPVQGGTWRTQYF.

This clonotype was seen many times. V and J are TRBV15 and TRBJ2-1; perhaps TRBD2 as D (5 bases). In germline, CDR1 is LNHNV, CDR2 YYDKDF (reference sequence). With 0 bases removed from V and 7 bases from J, the gap between germline ends came to 13 bases. The CDR3 spans 15 residues. The CDR3 here is CATSRDALEMNEQFF. Written as DNA, the CDR3 is TGTGCCACCAGCAGAGATGCACTAGAAATGAATGAGCAGTTCTTC.

The rearrangement links TRBV14 to TRBJ2-3, with 7 bases matching TRBD2. The V gene end was trimmed by 4 bases and the J gene end by 5 bases; junction bases not matched to a gene: 6. Germline-derived CDR1 and CDR2 are SGHDN and FVKESK. The length of the CDR3 is 14 residues. The CDR3 DNA reads TGTGCCAGCAGCCTTAGACTAGCAAGAGATACGCAGTATTTT. Encoded protein: CASSLRLARDTQYF.

In this sample, this clonotype turned up a few times. J is TRBJ1-4 and V is TRBV12-3 or TRBV12-4; D remains ambiguous. The length of the CDR3 is 14 residues. Trimming cost V 5 bases and J 2 bases, with 9 bases left between them. DNA of the CDR3: TGTGCCAGCAGTCACGGGCTTACTAATGAAAAACTGTTTTTT. As protein: CASSHGLTNEKLFF.

This clonotype came up many times. This CDR3 reads CASSYTSGRPEQFF. The CDR3 DNA reads TGTGCCAGCAGTTATACTAGCGGGAGGCCTGAGCAGTTCTTC. This rearrangement joins TRBV6-2 or TRBV6-3 to TRBJ2-1; 12 bases fit TRBD2. Trimming cost V 3 bases and J 9 bases; bases outside gene matches: 3. The CDR3 totals 14 residues. Germline V gene sequence: CDR1 MNHEY, CDR2 SVGEGT.

V usage is TRBV6-2 or TRBV6-3 and J usage is TRBJ2-7, with 7 bases matching TRBD1. The CDR3 spans 15 residues. V lost 6 bases and J lost 4; bases outside the gene matches: 12. Germline lookup yields CDR1 MNHEY and CDR2 SVGEGT. CDR3: CASRGSGTVRYEQYF. The CDR3, as DNA: TGTGCCAGCAGAGGTTCCGGGACAGTTCGATACGAGCAGTACTTC.

In this sample, this clonotype turned up many times. The gene calls are TRBV12-3 or TRBV12-4 and TRBJ2-1; 11 bases match TRBD2. V lost 5 bases to trimming and J lost 5 bases; unmatched junction nucleotides: 11. The CDR3 contains 17 residues. The CDR3 bases are TGTGCCAGCAGTGGCCCACTTAGGACTAGCGGGCACAATGAGCAGTTCTTC. It is translated as CASSGPLRTSGHNEQFF.

This clonotype was observed a single time. A read error may be the cause here, since a much bigger clone is one base away. The chain uses TRBV11-2 and TRBJ2-7; 8 bases are a match to TRBD2. This CDR3 is 17 amino acids long. Trimming took 5 bases from V and 9 from J; bases not matched to a gene: 21. Germline V gene data show CDR1 as SGHAT and CDR2 as FQNNGV. DNA for the CDR3: TGTGCCAGCAGCACGAGGACTAGCCTATTAGCGGTGGTCGGGCAGTACTTC. Protein sequence: CASSTRTSLLAVVGQYF. Variable domain in full (rest from reference TRBV11-2 and TRBJ2-7): EAGVAQSPRYKIIEKRQSVAFWCNPISGHATLYWYQQILGQGPKLLIQFQNNGVVDDSQLPKDRFSAERLKGVDSTLKIQPAKLEDSAVYLCASSTRTSLLAVVGQYFGPGTRLTVT.